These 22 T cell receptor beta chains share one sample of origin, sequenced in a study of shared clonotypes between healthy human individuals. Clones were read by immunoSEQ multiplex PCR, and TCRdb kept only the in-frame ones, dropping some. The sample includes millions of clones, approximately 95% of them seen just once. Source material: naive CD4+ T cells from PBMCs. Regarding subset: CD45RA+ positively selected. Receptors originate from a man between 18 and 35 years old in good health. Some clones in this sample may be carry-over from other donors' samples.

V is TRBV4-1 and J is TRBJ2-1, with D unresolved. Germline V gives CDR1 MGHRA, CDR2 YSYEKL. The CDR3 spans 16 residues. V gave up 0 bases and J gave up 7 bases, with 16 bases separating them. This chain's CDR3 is CASSQDAASPGNEQFF. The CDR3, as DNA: TGCGCCAGCAGCCAAGATGCAGCCTCCCCCGGGAATGAGCAGTTCTTC.

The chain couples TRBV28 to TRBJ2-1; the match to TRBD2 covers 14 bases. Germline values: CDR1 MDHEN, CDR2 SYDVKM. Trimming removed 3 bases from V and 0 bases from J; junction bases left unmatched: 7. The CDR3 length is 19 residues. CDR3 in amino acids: CASSFRLAGGRSSYNEQFF. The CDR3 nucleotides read TGTGCCAGCAGTTTTAGACTAGCGGGAGGGAGGAGCTCCTACAATGAGCAGTTCTTC.

The CDR3: CSVEWAWDGYTF. CDR3 DNA: TGCAGCGTTGAGTGGGCTTGGGATGGCTACACCTTC. This rearrangement joins TRBV29-1 to TRBJ1-2; the D is unclear. The germline V gene encodes CDR1 SQVTM and CDR2 ANQGSEA. V shed 3 bases and J shed 6 bases, with 11 bases lying between them. The CDR3 has 12 residues. Looking up the rest from reference TRBV29-1 and TRBJ1-2 gives the full variable domain: SAVISQKPSRDICQRGTSLTIQCQVDSQVTMMFWYRQQPGQSLTLIATANQGSEATYESGFVIDKFPISRPNLTFSTLTVSNMSPEDSSIYLCSVEWAWDGYTFGSGTRLTVV.

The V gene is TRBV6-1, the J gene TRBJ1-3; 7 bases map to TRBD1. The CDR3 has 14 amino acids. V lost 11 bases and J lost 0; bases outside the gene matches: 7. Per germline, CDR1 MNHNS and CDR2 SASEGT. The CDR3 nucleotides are TGTGCCGGCCAAGGGGGCCCCTCTGGAAACACCATATATTTT. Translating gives CAGQGGPSGNTIYF.

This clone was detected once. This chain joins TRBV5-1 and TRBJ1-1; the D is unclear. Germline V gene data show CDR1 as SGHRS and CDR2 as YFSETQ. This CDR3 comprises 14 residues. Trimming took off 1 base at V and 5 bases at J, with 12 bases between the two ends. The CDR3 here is CASSLRGGLTEAFF. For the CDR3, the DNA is TGCGCCAGCAGCTTGAGAGGTGGCCTTACTGAAGCTTTCTTT.

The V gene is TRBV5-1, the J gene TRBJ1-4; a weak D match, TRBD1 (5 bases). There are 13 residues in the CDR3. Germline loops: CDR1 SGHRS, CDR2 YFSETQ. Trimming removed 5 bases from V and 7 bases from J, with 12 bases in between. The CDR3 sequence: CASRQGSGEKLFF. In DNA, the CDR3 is TGCGCCAGCAGGCAGGGTTCGGGTGAAAAACTGTTTTTT.

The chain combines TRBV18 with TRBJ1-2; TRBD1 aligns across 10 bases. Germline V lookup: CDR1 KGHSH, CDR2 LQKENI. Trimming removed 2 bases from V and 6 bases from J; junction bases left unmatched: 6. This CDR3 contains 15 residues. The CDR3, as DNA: TGTGCCAGCTCACCAGGGGACAGGGGAATGGATGGCTACACCTTC. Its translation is CASSPGDRGMDGYTF.

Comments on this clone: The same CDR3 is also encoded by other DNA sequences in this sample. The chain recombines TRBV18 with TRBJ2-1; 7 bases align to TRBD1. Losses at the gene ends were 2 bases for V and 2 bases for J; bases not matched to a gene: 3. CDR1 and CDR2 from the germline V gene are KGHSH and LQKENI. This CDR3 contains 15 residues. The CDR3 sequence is CASSPRQGAYNEQFF. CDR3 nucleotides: TGTGCCAGCTCACCAAGGCAGGGGGCCTACAATGAGCAGTTCTTC.

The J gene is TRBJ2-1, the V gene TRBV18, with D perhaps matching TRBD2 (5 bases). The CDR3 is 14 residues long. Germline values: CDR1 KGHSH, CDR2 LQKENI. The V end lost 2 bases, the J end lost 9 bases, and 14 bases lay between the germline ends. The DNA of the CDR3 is TGTGCCAGCTCACCAGGCGGTGGGGAGTTTGAGCAGTTCTTC. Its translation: CASSPGGGEFEQFF.

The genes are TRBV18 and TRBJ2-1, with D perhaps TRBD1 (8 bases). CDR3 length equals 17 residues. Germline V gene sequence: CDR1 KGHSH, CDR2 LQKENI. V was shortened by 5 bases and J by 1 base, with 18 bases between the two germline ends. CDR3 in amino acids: CASSAGTGGVSYNEQFF. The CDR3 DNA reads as TGTGCCAGCTCAGCGGGAACAGGGGGGGTTTCCTACAATGAGCAGTTCTTC.

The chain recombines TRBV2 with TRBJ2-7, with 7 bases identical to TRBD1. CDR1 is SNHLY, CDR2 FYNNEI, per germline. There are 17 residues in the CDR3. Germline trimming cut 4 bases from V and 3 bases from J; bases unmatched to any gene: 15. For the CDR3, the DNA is TGTGCCAGCAGTGTTAATGTCGCGGCGCAGGGGGTCTACGAGCAGTACTTC. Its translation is CASSVNVAAQGVYEQYF.

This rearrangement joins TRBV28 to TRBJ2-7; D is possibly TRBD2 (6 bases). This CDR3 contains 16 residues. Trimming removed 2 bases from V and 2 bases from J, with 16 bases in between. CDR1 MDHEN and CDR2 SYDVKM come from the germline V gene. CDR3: CASSLRWRGLPYEQYF. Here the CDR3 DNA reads TGTGCCAGCAGTTTACGTTGGCGGGGACTTCCCTACGAGCAGTACTTC.

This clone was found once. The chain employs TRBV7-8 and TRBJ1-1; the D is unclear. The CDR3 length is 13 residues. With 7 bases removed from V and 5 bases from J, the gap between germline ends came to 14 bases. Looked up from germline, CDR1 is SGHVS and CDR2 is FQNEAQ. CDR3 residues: CASIPWEQTEAFF. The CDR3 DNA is TGTGCCAGCATCCCCTGGGAGCAAACTGAAGCTTTCTTT.

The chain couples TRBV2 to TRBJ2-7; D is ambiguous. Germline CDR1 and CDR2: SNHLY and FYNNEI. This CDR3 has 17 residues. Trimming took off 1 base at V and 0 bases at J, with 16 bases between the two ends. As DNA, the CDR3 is TGTGCCAGCAGTGAAGGGGCGATCGTCGGATACTCCTACGAGCAGTACTTC. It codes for CASSEGAIVGYSYEQYF.

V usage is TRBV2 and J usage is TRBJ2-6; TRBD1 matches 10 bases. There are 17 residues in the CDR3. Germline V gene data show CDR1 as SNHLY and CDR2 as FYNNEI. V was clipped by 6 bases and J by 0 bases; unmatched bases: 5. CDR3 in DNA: TGTGCCAGCAGCCCGGGACAGGGGAACTCTGGGGCCAACGTCCTGACTTTC. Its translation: CASSPGQGNSGANVLTF.

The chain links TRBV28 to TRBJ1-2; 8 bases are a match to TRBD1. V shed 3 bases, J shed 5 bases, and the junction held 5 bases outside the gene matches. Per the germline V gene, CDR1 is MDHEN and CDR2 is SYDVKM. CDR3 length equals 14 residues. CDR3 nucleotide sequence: TGTGCCAGCAGTTTTGGACAGGGACTATATGGCTACACCTTC. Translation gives CASSFGQGLYGYTF.

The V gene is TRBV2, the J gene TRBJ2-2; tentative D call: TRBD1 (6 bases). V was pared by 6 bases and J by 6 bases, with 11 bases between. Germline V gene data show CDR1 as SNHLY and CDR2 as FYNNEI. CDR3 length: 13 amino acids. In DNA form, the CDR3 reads TGTGCCAGCAGGAGGACAGTCGCCGGGGAGCTGTTTTTT. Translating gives CASRRTVAGELFF.

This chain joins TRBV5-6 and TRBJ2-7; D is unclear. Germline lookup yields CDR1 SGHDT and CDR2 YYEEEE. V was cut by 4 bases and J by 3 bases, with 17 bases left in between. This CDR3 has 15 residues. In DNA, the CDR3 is TGTGCCAGCAGCCTGTTACGGCTAGTAGGCTACGAGCAGTACTTC. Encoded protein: CASSLLRLVGYEQYF.

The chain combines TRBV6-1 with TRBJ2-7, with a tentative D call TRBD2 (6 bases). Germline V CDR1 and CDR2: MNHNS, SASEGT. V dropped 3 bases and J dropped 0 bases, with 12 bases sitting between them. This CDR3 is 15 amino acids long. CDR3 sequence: CASSDAGLSSYEQYF. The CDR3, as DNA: TGTGCCAGCAGTGATGCGGGGCTCTCCTCCTACGAGCAGTACTTC.

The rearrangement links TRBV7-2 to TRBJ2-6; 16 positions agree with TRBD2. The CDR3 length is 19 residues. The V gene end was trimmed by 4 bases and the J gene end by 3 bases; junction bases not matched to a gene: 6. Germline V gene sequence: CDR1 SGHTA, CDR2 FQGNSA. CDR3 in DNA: TGTGCCAGCAGCTCGGGACTAGCGGGAGGGCCAGTTGGGGCCAACGTCCTGACTTTC. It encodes CASSSGLAGGPVGANVLTF.

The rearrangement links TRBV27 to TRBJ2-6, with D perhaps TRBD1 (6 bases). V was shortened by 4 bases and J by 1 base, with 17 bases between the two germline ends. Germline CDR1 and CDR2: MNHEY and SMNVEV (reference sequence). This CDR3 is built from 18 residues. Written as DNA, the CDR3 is TGTGCCAGCAGTTATAGGACAGCATCTTTTTCTGGGGCCAACGTCCTGACTTTC. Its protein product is CASSYRTASFSGANVLTF.

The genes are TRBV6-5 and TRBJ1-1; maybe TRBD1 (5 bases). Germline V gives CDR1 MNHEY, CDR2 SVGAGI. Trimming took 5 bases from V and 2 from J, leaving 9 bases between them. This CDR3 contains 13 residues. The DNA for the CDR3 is TGTGCCAGCAGTCTAGACAGAAACACTGAAGCTTTCTTT. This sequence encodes CASSLDRNTEAFF.